This TCR beta chain is from a study of response to subunit inactivated influenza vaccine. Germline lookup yields CDR1 DFQATT and CDR2 SNEGSKA (reference sequence). This CDR3 contains 14 residues. J lost 2 bases, V lost 7 bases, and 9 bases had no gene match. TCRdb reanalysed the RT-PCR reads using MiXCR and keeps one entry per CDR3 protein. Among about 520,000 distinct CDR3 sequences listed, less than 30% were seen once. The J gene is TRBJ2-3, the V gene TRBV20-1, with TRBD1 matching over 7 bases. This receptor was taken from a man in his fifties who received an inactivated influenza vaccine. The sample was CD4+ T cells sorted from PBMCs, taken roughly 5 days after vaccination. CDR3 region: CSGRTGPYTDTQYF. CDR3 DNA: TGCAGTGGCCGGACAGGCCCTTACACAGATACGCAGTATTTT.